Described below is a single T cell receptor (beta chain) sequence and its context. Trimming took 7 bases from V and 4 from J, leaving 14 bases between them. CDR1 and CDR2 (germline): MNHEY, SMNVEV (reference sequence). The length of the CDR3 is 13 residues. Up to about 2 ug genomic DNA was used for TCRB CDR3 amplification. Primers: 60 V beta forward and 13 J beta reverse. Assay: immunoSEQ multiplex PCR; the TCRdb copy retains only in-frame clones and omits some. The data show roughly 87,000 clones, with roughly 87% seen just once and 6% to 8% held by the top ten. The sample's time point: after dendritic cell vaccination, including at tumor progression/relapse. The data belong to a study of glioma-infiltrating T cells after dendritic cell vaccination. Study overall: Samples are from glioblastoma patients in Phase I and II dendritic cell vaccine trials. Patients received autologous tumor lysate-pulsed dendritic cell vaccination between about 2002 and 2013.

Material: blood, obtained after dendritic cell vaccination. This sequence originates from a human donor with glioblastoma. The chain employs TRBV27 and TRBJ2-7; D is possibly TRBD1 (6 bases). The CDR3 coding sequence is TGTGCCAGCAAAACATTGGACAGATACGAGCAGTACTTC. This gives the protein CASKTLDRYEQYF.